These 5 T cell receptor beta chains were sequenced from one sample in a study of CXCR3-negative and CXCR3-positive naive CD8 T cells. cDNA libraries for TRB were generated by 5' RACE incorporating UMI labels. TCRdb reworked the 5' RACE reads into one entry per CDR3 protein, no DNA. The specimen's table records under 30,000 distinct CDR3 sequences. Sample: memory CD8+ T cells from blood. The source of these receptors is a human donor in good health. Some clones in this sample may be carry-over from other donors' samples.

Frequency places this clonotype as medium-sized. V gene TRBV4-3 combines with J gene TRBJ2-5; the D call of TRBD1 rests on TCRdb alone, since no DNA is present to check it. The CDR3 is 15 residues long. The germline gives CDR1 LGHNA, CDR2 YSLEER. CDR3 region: CASSQRPMGVETQYF.

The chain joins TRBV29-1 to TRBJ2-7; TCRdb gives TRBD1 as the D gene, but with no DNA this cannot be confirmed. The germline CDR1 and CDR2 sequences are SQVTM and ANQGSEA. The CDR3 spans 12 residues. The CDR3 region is CSVDSDTYEQYF.

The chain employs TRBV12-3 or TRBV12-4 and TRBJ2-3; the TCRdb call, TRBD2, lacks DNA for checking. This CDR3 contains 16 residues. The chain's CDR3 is CASSHPLAGSTDTQYF.

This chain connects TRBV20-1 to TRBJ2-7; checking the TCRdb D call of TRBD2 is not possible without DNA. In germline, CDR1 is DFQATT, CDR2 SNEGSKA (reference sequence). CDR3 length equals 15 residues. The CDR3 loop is CSALTSGGTSYEQYF.

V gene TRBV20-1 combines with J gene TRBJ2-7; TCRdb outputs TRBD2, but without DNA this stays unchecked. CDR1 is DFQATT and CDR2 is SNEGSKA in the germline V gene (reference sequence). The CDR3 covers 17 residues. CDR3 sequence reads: CSARAPWLAGDIYEQYF.